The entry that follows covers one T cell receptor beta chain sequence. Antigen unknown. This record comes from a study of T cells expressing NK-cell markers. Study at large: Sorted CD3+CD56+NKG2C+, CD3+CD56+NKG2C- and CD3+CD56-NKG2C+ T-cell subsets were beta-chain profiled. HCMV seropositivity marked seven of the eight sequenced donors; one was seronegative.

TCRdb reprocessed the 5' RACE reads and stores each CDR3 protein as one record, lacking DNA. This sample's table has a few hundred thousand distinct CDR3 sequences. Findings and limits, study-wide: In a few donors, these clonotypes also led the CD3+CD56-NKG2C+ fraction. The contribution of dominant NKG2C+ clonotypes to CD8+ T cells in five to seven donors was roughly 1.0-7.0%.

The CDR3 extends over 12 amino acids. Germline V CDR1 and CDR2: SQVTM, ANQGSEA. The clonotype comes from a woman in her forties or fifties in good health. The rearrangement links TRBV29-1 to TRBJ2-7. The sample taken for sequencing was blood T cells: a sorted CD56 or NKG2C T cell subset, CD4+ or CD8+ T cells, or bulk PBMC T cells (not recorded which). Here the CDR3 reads CSVGGAYYEQYF.